Listed below are T cell receptor beta chains from one sample, sequenced in a study of PD-1 blockade in classical Hodgkin lymphoma. Some clones are missing from TCRdb's copy, which holds only in-frame ones; the method was immunoSEQ multiplex PCR. The sample has about 110,000 clones, 89% seen once. Here the sequenced sample was peripheral blood mononuclear cells (PBMCs), taken before the fourth cycle of nivolumab. The receptors come from a human donor with classical Hodgkin lymphoma. Each CDR3 is given with its conserved first and last residue. D genes are given only for firm matches. Clone size is stated in some rows and not others, as once, few, many or a class when expanded.

CDR3 DNA: TGTGCCAGCAGTGAATATAAGGCGGGGGACCAAAACATTCAGTACTTC; CDR3 protein: CASSEYKAGDQNIQYF; clone size: -; D gene: TRBD2; V gene: TRBV25-1; J gene: TRBJ2-4
CDR3 DNA: TGTGCCAGCAGTGACTTCTATGGCTACACCTTC; CDR3 protein: CASSDFYGYTF; clone size: -; D gene: -; V gene: TRBV6-4; J gene: TRBJ1-2
CDR3 DNA: TGTGCCAGCAGCCCGGGGTACGCGCTCACAGATACGCAGTATTTT; CDR3 protein: CASSPGYALTDTQYF; clone size: -; D gene: -; V gene: TRBV5-4; J gene: TRBJ2-3
CDR3 DNA: TGCGCCAGCAGCCAAGACAGGGTGGAAACCGGGGAGCTGTTTTTT; CDR3 protein: CASSQDRVETGELFF; clone size: -; D gene: -; V gene: TRBV4-3; J gene: TRBJ2-2
CDR3 DNA: TGTGCCAGTAGTTCTCAGGGTTCCTCTGGAAACACCATATATTTT; CDR3 protein: CASSSQGSSGNTIYF; clone size: -; D gene: -; V gene: TRBV19; J gene: TRBJ1-3
CDR3 DNA: TGTGCCAGCAGCCACATCGAGCGCCAGCGGCCCTGCGAGCAGTACTTC; CDR3 protein: CASSHIERQRPCEQYF; clone size: -; D gene: -; V gene: TRBV5-5; J gene: TRBJ2-7
CDR3 DNA: TGTGCCAGTAGTTCCCGGACAGGGGGGAACACTGAAGCTTTCTTT; CDR3 protein: CASSSRTGGNTEAFF; clone size: -; D gene: TRBD1; V gene: TRBV19; J gene: TRBJ1-1
CDR3 DNA: TGTGCCAGCTCACCACCTCCTACCCGACCATATGGCTACACCTTC; CDR3 protein: CASSPPPTRPYGYTF; clone size: -; D gene: -; V gene: TRBV18; J gene: TRBJ1-2
CDR3 DNA: TGTGCCAGTAGTATGCCCGGACACTCCAGATCGGGAAACACCATATATTTT; CDR3 protein: CASSMPGHSRSGNTIYF; clone size: -; D gene: -; V gene: TRBV19; J gene: TRBJ1-3
CDR3 DNA: TGTGCCACCAGCAGAGTTCAGGGAAGGGACGAGCAGTACTTC; CDR3 protein: CATSRVQGRDEQYF; clone size: once; D gene: -; V gene: TRBV15; J gene: TRBJ2-7
CDR3 DNA: TGTGCCAGCTCACCCAGGACGAGCTCTGGAAACACCATATATTTT; CDR3 protein: CASSPRTSSGNTIYF; clone size: -; D gene: -; V gene: TRBV18; J gene: TRBJ1-3
CDR3 DNA: TGCGCCAGCAGCTCTTGGTCGCGGGAGACCCAGTACTTC; CDR3 protein: CASSSWSRETQYF; clone size: once; D gene: -; V gene: TRBV5-1; J gene: TRBJ2-5
CDR3 DNA: TGTGCCAGTAGTAGCGGCAGGGACTATGGCTACACCTTC; CDR3 protein: CASSSGRDYGYTF; clone size: -; D gene: -; V gene: TRBV19; J gene: TRBJ1-2
CDR3 DNA: TGCGCCAGCAGCGAAGGAGTGGGCGAGACCCAGTACTTC; CDR3 protein: CASSEGVGETQYF; clone size: -; D gene: -; V gene: TRBV10-1; J gene: TRBJ2-5
CDR3 DNA: TGCGCCAGCAGTGAGCTTTCGACAGTTTCCTACGAGCAGTACTTC; CDR3 protein: CASSELSTVSYEQYF; clone size: -; D gene: -; V gene: TRBV10-1; J gene: TRBJ2-7
CDR3 DNA: TGTGCCAGCAGTTCGGCGACAGGAGCCTTCTCTGGAAACACCATATATTTT; CDR3 protein: CASSSATGAFSGNTIYF; clone size: -; D gene: -; V gene: TRBV27; J gene: TRBJ1-3
CDR3 DNA: TGCGCCAGCAGCTCCGGACGCGGTGGCACCGGGGAGCTGTTTTTT; CDR3 protein: CASSSGRGGTGELFF; clone size: -; D gene: -; V gene: TRBV5-1; J gene: TRBJ2-2
CDR3 DNA: TGTGCCAGCAAAGGGAGTGAAAGCTCCTACAATGAGCAGTTCTTC; CDR3 protein: CASKGSESSYNEQFF; clone size: -; D gene: -; V gene: TRBV6-1; J gene: TRBJ2-1
CDR3 DNA: TGTGCCAGCAGCTTCATGTGGCGGGAGGGTCGAGAGACCCAGTACTTC; CDR3 protein: CASSFMWREGRETQYF; clone size: -; D gene: TRBD2; V gene: TRBV11-2; J gene: TRBJ2-5
CDR3 DNA: TGTGCCAGCAGTTTTGCAGATATGAACACTGAAGCTTTCTTT; CDR3 protein: CASSFADMNTEAFF; clone size: -; D gene: -; V gene: TRBV28; J gene: TRBJ1-1
CDR3 DNA: TGTGCCAGCAGTGGTGGGGGACAGAAGCCTAACTATGGCTACACCTTC; CDR3 protein: CASSGGGQKPNYGYTF; clone size: few; D gene: TRBD1; V gene: TRBV6-1; J gene: TRBJ1-2
CDR3 DNA: TGTGCCAGCAGCTCACTAGCGGGAGCATATGAGCAGTTCTTC; CDR3 protein: CASSSLAGAYEQFF; clone size: -; D gene: TRBD2; V gene: TRBV5-8; J gene: TRBJ2-1
CDR3 DNA: TGTGCCAGCAGCCCCAACGGCTTTGAGACCCAGTACTTC; CDR3 protein: CASSPNGFETQYF; clone size: -; D gene: -; V gene: TRBV7-2; J gene: TRBJ2-5
CDR3 DNA: TGTGCCAGCAGCCTCATCTGGGGAGACGGCTACACCTTC; CDR3 protein: CASSLIWGDGYTF; clone size: few; D gene: -; V gene: TRBV7-9; J gene: TRBJ1-2
CDR3 DNA: TGTGCCAGCAGCTCCGGGACCACGGACATTCAGTACTTC; CDR3 protein: CASSSGTTDIQYF; clone size: -; D gene: -; V gene: TRBV11-3; J gene: TRBJ2-4
CDR3 DNA: TGCGCCAGCAGCTTCGTGGGACAGGGTCGAAACACCATATATTTT; CDR3 protein: CASSFVGQGRNTIYF; clone size: -; D gene: TRBD1; V gene: TRBV5-1; J gene: TRBJ1-3
CDR3 DNA: TGTGCCAGCAGCCCTGGGACGGCGAACACTGAAGCTTTCTTT; CDR3 protein: CASSPGTANTEAFF; clone size: -; D gene: -; V gene: TRBV7-2; J gene: TRBJ1-1
CDR3 DNA: TGCGCCAGCAGCCAAGGCGCAGGGCGCTCAACTAATGAAAAACTGTTTTTT; CDR3 protein: CASSQGAGRSTNEKLFF; clone size: -; D gene: -; V gene: TRBV4-1; J gene: TRBJ1-4
CDR3 DNA: TGTGCCAGCAGCCCAATGACAGGGTACGGAGAGACCCAGTACTTC; CDR3 protein: CASSPMTGYGETQYF; clone size: -; D gene: TRBD1; V gene: TRBV7-8; J gene: TRBJ2-5
CDR3 DNA: TGCGCCAGCAGCCCCTCGGGACATGCCAGCTATGGCTACACCTTC; CDR3 protein: CASSPSGHASYGYTF; clone size: -; D gene: -; V gene: TRBV5-1; J gene: TRBJ1-2
CDR3 DNA: TGTGCCAGCGGGCGGGTCCACATGAACACTGAAGCTTTCTTT; CDR3 protein: CASGRVHMNTEAFF; clone size: -; D gene: -; V gene: TRBV19; J gene: TRBJ1-1
CDR3 DNA: TGCGCCAGCAGTCAATACGGGGGGACGGCTAGCACAGATACGCAGTATTTT; CDR3 protein: CASSQYGGTASTDTQYF; clone size: -; D gene: TRBD2; V gene: TRBV23-1; J gene: TRBJ2-3
CDR3 DNA: TGTGCCAGCAGTGAAACCAGGGGCAGACTTTACGAGCAGTACTTC; CDR3 protein: CASSETRGRLYEQYF; clone size: -; D gene: -; V gene: TRBV2; J gene: TRBJ2-7
CDR3 DNA: TGTGCCACCAGCAGGACGGGACAGAACACTGAAGCTTTCTTT; CDR3 protein: CATSRTGQNTEAFF; clone size: -; D gene: -; V gene: TRBV15; J gene: TRBJ1-1
CDR3 DNA: TGCGCCAGCAGTGAGATGTCTAGCGGAGAGTACGAGCAGTACTTC; CDR3 protein: CASSEMSSGEYEQYF; clone size: -; D gene: TRBD2; V gene: TRBV10-1; J gene: TRBJ2-7
CDR3 DNA: TGTGCCAGCAGCAAGGGACAGGGTGGGATTTACGAGCAGTACTTC; CDR3 protein: CASSKGQGGIYEQYF; clone size: -; D gene: TRBD1; V gene: TRBV5-4; J gene: TRBJ2-7
CDR3 DNA: TGTGCCAGCAGCTTGGGAACAGGGGGAGGCACTGAAGCTTTCTTT; CDR3 protein: CASSLGTGGGTEAFF; clone size: -; D gene: TRBD1; V gene: TRBV7-2; J gene: TRBJ1-1
CDR3 DNA: TGTGCCAGCAGGGAGGCCGGGTATGATGAGCAGTTCTTC; CDR3 protein: CASREAGYDEQFF; clone size: -; D gene: -; V gene: TRBV6-1; J gene: TRBJ2-1
CDR3 DNA: TGCGCCAGCAGTGAGTCGAGAGCAAAAGAGACCCAGTACTTC; CDR3 protein: CASSESRAKETQYF; clone size: -; D gene: -; V gene: TRBV10-2; J gene: TRBJ2-5
CDR3 DNA: TGTGCCAGCAGTGACTCGTACGGCAGCTCCTACAATGAGCAGTTCTTC; CDR3 protein: CASSDSYGSSYNEQFF; clone size: -; D gene: -; V gene: TRBV6-4; J gene: TRBJ2-1
CDR3 DNA: TGCAGCGTTGAAAGCGCTTTCTTT; CDR3 protein: CSVESAFF; clone size: -; D gene: -; V gene: TRBV29-1; J gene: TRBJ1-1
CDR3 DNA: TGCGCCAGCAGCTTGGAATGGATAGGGGAGCACACTGAAGCTTTCTTT; CDR3 protein: CASSLEWIGEHTEAFF; clone size: -; D gene: -; V gene: TRBV5-1; J gene: TRBJ1-1
CDR3 DNA: TGCGCCAGCAGCCAAGAATCTTTTAGGACAGGGCGGACCGGGGAGCTGTTTTTT; CDR3 protein: CASSQESFRTGRTGELFF; clone size: -; D gene: TRBD1; V gene: TRBV4-3; J gene: TRBJ2-2